This T cell receptor (beta chain) was sequenced in a study of control samples from healthy donors and cancer patients. Trimming left V 4 bases short and J 2 bases short, with 6 bases between. Germline assignment: CDR1 DFQATT and CDR2 SNEGSKA (reference sequence). The CDR3 totals 11 residues. The method was immunoSEQ multiplex PCR; TCRdb's version includes in-frame clones alone and lacks a portion of them. The sample contains approximately 86,000 clones, more than 70% of which appear only once. Sequencing was done on a sample of blood. The sequence was obtained from a woman in her forties in good health. The chain couples TRBV20-1 to TRBJ2-7; D may be TRBD1 (5 bases). The CDR3 nucleotides are TGCAGTGCTAAGGGGCCCTACGAGCAGTACTTC. This codes for CSAKGPYEQYF.